This T cell receptor (beta chain) was obtained from a study of blood T cell repertoires in COVID-19. The data were produced by immunoSEQ multiplex PCR, yet TCRdb's version contains in-frame clones alone and is incomplete. The table records approximately 45,000 clones, around 88% of them present only once. Trimming took off 2 bases at V and 0 bases at J, with 11 bases between the two ends. Germline CDR1 is SGHRS and CDR2 is YFSETQ. The CDR3 sequence is 16 residues long. The V and J genes are TRBV5-1 and TRBJ1-4; maybe TRBD1 (5 bases). The receptor comes from a woman aged 80 or over with acute or convalescent COVID-19. The sample comprised peripheral blood. The CDR3 sequence is CASSLRGSATNEKLFF. CDR3 DNA: TGCGCCAGCAGCTTAAGGGGCAGTGCAACTAATGAAAAACTGTTTTTT.